This TCR beta chain was identified during a study of blood T cell repertoires in COVID-19. Study at large: Samples taken during acute and convalescent COVID-19 were collected in the United States, Italy and Spain. The analysed material was cDNA or gDNA that came from T cells, B-cell-depleted T cells, or PBMCs.

As handled by the study authors: Estimated nucleated cell counts came from reference gene primer amplification. Clones were sequenced by immunoSEQ multiplex PCR, and TCRdb holds only the in-frame ones, with some missing. The V and J calls and clone size are taken from that table; D and trimming were inferred from the DNA. Of around 25,000 clones in the sample, about 90% were seen once. The V end was cut by 8 bases, the J end by 2 bases, with 7 bases between. Germline V gene lookup returns CDR1 MGHDK and CDR2 SYGVNS. CDR3 length: 11 amino acids. This TCR was recovered from a human donor in a cohort sampled during active COVID-19. The J gene is TRBJ2-7, the V gene TRBV25-1; no firm D call. Input material: peripheral blood. As DNA, the CDR3 is TGTGCCAGCCGCCGAGCCTACGAGCAGTACTTC. Its protein is CASRRAYEQYF.